This entry is about one TCR beta chain. Deletions cut 3 bases from V and 8 bases from J, with 17 bases between. The CDR3 consists of 15 residues. From germline, CDR1 is LNHDA and CDR2 SQIVND (reference sequence). Authors' data handling: Reference gene primer amplification yielded estimated nucleated cell counts. The protocol was immunoSEQ multiplex PCR, while the TCRdb copy is restricted to in-frame clones and leaves out a portion. The DNA was the basis for D and trimming; V, J and clone size are from that table. The sample records about 210,000 clones, 85% to 90% being singletons. These data are taken from a study of blood T cell repertoires in COVID-19.

The sequenced material came from peripheral blood. The source of this sequence is a woman in her 70s with acute or convalescent COVID-19. This chain uses TRBV19 with TRBJ2-1, with TRBD1 as a possible D gene (6 bases). The CDR3 spells CASSIRDIHRDEQFF. CDR3 sequence (DNA): TGTGCCAGTAGTATCAGGGACATCCATCGGGATGAGCAGTTCTTC.